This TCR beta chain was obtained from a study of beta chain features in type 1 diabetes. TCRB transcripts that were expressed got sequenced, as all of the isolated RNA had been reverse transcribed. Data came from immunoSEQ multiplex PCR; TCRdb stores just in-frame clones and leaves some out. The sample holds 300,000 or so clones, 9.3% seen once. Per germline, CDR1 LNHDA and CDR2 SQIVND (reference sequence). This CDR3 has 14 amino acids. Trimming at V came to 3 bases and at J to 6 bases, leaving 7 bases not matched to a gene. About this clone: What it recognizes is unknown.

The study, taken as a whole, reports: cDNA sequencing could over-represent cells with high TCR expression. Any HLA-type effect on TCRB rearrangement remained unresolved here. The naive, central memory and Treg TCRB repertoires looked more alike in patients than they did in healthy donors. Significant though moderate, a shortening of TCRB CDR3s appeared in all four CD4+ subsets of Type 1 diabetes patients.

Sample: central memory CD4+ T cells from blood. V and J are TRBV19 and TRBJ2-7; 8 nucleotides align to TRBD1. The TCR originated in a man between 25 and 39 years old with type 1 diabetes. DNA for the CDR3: TGTGCCAGTAGTATCACGACAGGGGTCTCCGAGCAGTACTTC. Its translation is CASSITTGVSEQYF.